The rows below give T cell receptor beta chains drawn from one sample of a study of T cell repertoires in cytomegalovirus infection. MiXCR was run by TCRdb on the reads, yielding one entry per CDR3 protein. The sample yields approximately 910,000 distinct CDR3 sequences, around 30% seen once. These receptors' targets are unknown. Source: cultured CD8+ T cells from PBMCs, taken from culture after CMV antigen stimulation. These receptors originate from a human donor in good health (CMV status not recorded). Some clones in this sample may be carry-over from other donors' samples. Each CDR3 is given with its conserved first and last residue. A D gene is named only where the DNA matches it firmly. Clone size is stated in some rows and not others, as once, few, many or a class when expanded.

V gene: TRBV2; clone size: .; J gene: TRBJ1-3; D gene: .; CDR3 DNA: TGTGCCAGCAGTGCCACAGTGGGGGTTGGAAACACCATATATTTT; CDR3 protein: CASSATVGVGNTIYF
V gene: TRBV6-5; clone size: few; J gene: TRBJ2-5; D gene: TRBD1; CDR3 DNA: TGTGCCAGCAGTCTTGGGACAGAAACCTCCCAAGAGACCCAGTACTTC; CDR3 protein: CASSLGTETSQETQYF
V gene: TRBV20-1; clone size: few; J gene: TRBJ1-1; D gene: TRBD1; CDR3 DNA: TGCAGTGCTAGGGCAGACAGGGAGGGCACTGAAGCTTTCTTT; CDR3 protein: CSARADREGTEAFF
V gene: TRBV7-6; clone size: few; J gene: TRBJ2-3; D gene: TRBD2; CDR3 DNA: TGTGCCAGCAGCGGGGGACTAGCGGGGTTGGATACGCAGTATTTT; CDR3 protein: CASSGGLAGLDTQYF
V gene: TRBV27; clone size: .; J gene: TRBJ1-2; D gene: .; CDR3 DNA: TGTGCCAGCAGTTTATCTAGAGGGCAAGGCTACACCTTC; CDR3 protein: CASSLSRGQGYTF
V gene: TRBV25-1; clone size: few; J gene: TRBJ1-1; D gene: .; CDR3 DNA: TGTGCCAGCAGTGAATATTACCCCCCAAGGGGGGGAAAGAACACTGAAGCTTTCTTT; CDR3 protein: CASSEYYPPRGGKNTEAFF
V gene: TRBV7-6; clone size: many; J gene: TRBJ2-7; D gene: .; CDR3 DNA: TGTGCCAGCCAGGGGCATCGAGGCGAGCAGTACTTC; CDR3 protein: CASQGHRGEQYF
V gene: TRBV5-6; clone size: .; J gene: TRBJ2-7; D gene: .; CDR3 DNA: TGTGCCAGCAGCTTGGGGGCGAGGTACGAGCAGTACTTC; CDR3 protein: CASSLGARYEQYF
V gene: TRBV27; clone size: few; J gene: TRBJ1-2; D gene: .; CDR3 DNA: TGTGCCACCGGCGGGGGGGGCGGTGGCTACACCTTC; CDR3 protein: CATGGGGGGYTF
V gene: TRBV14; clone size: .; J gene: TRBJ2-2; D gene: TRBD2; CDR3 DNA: TGTGCCAGCAGCCAAGACGCGGGACTACCGAGAGGGGAGCTGTTTTTT; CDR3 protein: CASSQDAGLPRGELFF
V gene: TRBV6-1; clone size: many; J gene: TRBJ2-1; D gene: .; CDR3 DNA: TGTGCCAGCAGTGAAGATGAGATTGAGCAGTTCTTC; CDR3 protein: CASSEDEIEQFF
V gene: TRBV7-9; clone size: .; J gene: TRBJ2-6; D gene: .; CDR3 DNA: TGTGCCAGCAGCTTAGCTCTATGGGGGGCGACCCTCTCTGGGGCCAACGTCCTGACTTTC; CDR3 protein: CASSLALWGATLSGANVLTF
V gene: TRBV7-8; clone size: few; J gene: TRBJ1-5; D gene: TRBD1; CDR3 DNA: TGTGCCAGCAGCCCGGACAGGGTTCAGCCCCAGCATTTT; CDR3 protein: CASSPDRVQPQHF
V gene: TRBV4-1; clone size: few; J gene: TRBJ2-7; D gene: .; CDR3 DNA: TGCGCCAGCAGCCCCCTCGGAGGGCCCGACTACGAGCAGTACTTC; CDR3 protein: CASSPLGGPDYEQYF
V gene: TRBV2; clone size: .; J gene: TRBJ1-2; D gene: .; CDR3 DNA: TGTGCCAGCAGTGAAGTAGAGGGGAACTATGGCTACACCTTC; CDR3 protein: CASSEVEGNYGYTF
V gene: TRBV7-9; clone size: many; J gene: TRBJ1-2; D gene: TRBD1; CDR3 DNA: TGTGCCAGCAGCTTGCCGGGACAGCTAGCTAACTATGGCTACACCTTC; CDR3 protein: CASSLPGQLANYGYTF
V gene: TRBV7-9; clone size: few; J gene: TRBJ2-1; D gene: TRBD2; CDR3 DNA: TGTGCCAGCAGCTTAGTTAGCGGGGGGGCTTGGTACAATGAGCAGTTCTTC; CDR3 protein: CASSLVSGGAWYNEQFF
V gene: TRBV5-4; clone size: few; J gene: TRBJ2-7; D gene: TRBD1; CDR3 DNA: TGTGCCAGCAGCTTGGAATGGACAGGGGCCCTCAACGAGCAGTACTTC; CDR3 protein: CASSLEWTGALNEQYF
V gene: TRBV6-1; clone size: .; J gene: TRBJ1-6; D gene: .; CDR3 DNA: TGTGCCAGCAGTGAAACAGGGTATTCACCCCTCCACTTT; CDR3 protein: CASSETGYSPLHF
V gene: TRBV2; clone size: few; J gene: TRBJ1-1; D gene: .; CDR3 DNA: TGTGCCAGCAGTGAAGGGGGCTATGCAGGGTTGGACACTGAAGCTTTCTTT; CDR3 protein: CASSEGGYAGLDTEAFF
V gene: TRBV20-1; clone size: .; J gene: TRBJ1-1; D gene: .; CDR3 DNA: TGCAGTGCTTCCCGGCGGGCGAACACTGAAGCTTTCTTT; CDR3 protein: CSASRRANTEAFF
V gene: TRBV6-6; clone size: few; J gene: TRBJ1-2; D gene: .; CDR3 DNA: TGTGCCAGCAGTTACTTCTGGGCGGAACCAAACTATGGCTACACCTTC; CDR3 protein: CASSYFWAEPNYGYTF
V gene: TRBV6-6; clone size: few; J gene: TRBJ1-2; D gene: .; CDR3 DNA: TGTGCCAGCACCCTACGTAGGGCAGCGGACTATGGCTACACCTTC; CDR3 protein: CASTLRRAADYGYTF
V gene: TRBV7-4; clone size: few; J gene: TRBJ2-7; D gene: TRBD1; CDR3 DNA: TGTGCCAGCAGCTCAGGAAAGGACAGGGTTTTGAGTGAGCAGTACTTC; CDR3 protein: CASSSGKDRVLSEQYF
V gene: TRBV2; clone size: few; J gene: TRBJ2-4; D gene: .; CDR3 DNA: TGTGCCAGCAGTCCCGTCCATGGTGCCAAAAACATTCAGTACTTC; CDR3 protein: CASSPVHGAKNIQYF
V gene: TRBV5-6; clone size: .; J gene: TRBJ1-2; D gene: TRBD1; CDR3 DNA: TGTGCCAGCAGCCCCCTCACCTTCGAGGACAGGCGGTCTGTCTATGGCTACACCTTC; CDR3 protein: CASSPLTFEDRRSVYGYTF
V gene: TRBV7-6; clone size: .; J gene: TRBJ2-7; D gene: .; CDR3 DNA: TGTGCCAGCAGCCCCGGTTTCCTGGCCTCCTACGAGCAGTACTTC; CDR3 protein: CASSPGFLASYEQYF
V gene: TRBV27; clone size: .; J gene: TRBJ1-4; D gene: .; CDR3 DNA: TGTGCCAGCAGCCCTCTGTCAGGGTTGGAAAAACTGTTTTTT; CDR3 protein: CASSPLSGLEKLFF
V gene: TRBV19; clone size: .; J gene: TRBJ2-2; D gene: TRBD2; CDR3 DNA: TGTGCCAGTAGTATTCTCCTGGCTAGCGGGGGGGGTCGGGAGCTGTTTTTT; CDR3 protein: CASSILLASGGGRELFF
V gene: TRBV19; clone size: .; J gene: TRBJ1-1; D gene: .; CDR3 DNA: TGTGCCAGTAGTATTACCATAAACACTGAAGCTTTCTTT; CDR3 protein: CASSITINTEAFF
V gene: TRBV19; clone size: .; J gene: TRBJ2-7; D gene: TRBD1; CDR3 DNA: TGTGCCAGTAGTACTCCGGGACAGGGGGCATACGAGCAGTACTTC; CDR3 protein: CASSTPGQGAYEQYF
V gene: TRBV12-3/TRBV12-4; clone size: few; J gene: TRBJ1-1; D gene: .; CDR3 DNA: TGTGCCAGCAGTTCCGCCCCCGGGGGACCCTACTCATCTGAAGCTTTCTTT; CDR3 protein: CASSSAPGGPYSSEAFF
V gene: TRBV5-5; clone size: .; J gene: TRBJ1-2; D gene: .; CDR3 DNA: TGTGCCAGCAGCAACTGGGCCGAATTCTACACCTTC; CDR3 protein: CASSNWAEFYTF
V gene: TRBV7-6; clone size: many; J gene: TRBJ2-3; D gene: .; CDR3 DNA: TGTGCCAGCAGCTTATTCCTGGAAACAGATACGCAGTATTTT; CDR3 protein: CASSLFLETDTQYF
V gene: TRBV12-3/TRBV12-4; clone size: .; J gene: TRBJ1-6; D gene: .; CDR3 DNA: TGTGCCAGCAGCTCGAGGCAGGGTAGTTCACCCCTCCACTTT; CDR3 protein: CASSSRQGSSPLHF
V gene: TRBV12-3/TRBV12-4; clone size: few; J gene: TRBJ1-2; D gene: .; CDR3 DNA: TGTGCCAGCAGTTGGGCAGGTCCTAACTATGGCTACACCTTC; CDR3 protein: CASSWAGPNYGYTF
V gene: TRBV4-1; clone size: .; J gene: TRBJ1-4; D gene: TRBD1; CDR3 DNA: TGCGCCAGCAGCCCCATCCGGGACAGGAATGAAAAACTGTTTTTT; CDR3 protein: CASSPIRDRNEKLFF
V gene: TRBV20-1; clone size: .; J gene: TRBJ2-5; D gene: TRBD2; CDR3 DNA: TGCAGTGCTAGAGTATTAGCGGGGGACCTTCGGGAGACCCAGTACTTC; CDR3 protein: CSARVLAGDLRETQYF
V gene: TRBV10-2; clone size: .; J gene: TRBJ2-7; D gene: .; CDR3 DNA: TGCGCCAGCAGTGAGAAGGTGAGCTACGAGCAGTACTTC; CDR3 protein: CASSEKVSYEQYF
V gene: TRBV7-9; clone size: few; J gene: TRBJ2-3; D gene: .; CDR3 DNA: TGTGCCAGCAGCCCCTTTGGGGCCAAATTAGATACGCAGTATTTT; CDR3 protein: CASSPFGAKLDTQYF
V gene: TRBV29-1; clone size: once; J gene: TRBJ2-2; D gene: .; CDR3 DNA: TGCAGCGTTGTTTACAAGAACACCGGGGAGCTGTTTTTT; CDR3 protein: CSVVYKNTGELFF
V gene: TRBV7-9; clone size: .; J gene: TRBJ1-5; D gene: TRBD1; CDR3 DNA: TGTGCCAGCAGCCCATCAGGGGGATCTTATAGCAATCAGCCCCAGCATTTT; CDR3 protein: CASSPSGGSYSNQPQHF
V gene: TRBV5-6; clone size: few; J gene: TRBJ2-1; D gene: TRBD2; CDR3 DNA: TGTGCCAGCACCTTGGGGGGGAGTCTTGAGCAGTTCTTC; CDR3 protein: CASTLGGSLEQFF
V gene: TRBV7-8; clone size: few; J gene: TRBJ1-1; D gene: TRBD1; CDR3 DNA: TGTGCCAGCAGCTTAAGGGGGACAGCCTACACTGAAGCTTTCTTT; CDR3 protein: CASSLRGTAYTEAFF
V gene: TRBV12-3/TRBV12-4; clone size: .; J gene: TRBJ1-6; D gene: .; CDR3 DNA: TGTGCCAGCTGCGGGGAGAATTCACCCCTCCACTTT; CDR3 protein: CASCGENSPLHF
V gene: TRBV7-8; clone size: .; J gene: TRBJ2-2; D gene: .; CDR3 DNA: TGTGCCAGCAGCTTAGCTCCCGGGGCCAGGAACACCGGGGAGCTGTTTTTT; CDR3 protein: CASSLAPGARNTGELFF